Presented here are 18 T cell receptor beta chains from one specimen sequenced in a study of T-cell memory formation after mild COVID-19 (dated by TCRdb to the early 2020s). Libraries came from 5' RACE. These reads were obtained on an Illumina NovaSeq 6000. Using fastp at Q25 and MiXCR, TCRdb reprocessed the public reads and kept productive beta chains. Entries are consolidated by CDR3 protein sequence, retaining the most common genes and DNA. The sample table records fewer than 140,000 distinct CDR3 sequences; around 15% of these occur just once. The ten top clones hold 28% of the sample. The sequencing input was PBMCs or a T cell subset sorted from them (not recorded which). The origin of the receptors is an adult woman who had mild COVID-19 (a few samples of this study predate the infection). The sample titles of this study are shuffled in the database, so cell type and time point are left out; the donor was told from shared clones.

The V and J genes are TRBV5-4 and TRBJ2-7; 7 nucleotides line up with TRBD2. CDR1 and CDR2 from the germline V gene are SGHNT and YYREEE (reference sequence). Trimming cost V 1 base and J 3 bases; bases outside gene matches: 7. The CDR3 covers 15 residues. The CDR3 here is CASSLWRESSYEQYF. CDR3 coding DNA: TGTGCCAGCAGCTTGTGGCGGGAGAGCAGCTACGAGCAGTACTTC.

In its sample, this clonotype was seen many times. The chain links TRBV7-9 to TRBJ1-1; TRBD1 aligns across 7 bases. This CDR3 has 15 residues. V was pared by 5 bases and J by 0 bases, with 6 bases of the junction left unmatched. From germline, CDR1 is SEHNR and CDR2 FQNEAQ (reference sequence). CDR3 bases: TGTGCCAGCAGCGATAAGGGGGCGATGAACACTGAAGCTTTCTTT. Translated, it gives CASSDKGAMNTEAFF.

The genes are TRBV24-1 and TRBJ2-5; D is ambiguous. Between the trimmed V and J ends, which lost 1 base and 2 bases, there was a span of 10 bases. The CDR3 has 15 amino acids. Germline V gene lookup returns CDR1 KGHDR and CDR2 SFDVKD. CDR3 nucleotides: TGTGCCACCAGTGATTTCCCGGGCCTTCAAGAGACCCAGTACTTC. Encoded protein: CATSDFPGLQETQYF.

This clonotype was seen only a few times. The chain has TRBV24-1 and TRBJ1-5, with D possibly TRBD1 on 5 matching bases. CDR3 length equals 13 residues. Trimming stripped 3 bases from V and 5 bases from J, with 7 bases between. CDR1 is KGHDR and CDR2 is SFDVKD in the germline V gene. CDR3 coding DNA: TGTGCCACCAGTGATGACAGCTATCAGCCCCAGCATTTT. It translates to CATSDDSYQPQHF.

This clonotype has only a few counts. The chain has TRBV6-1 and TRBJ1-4; possible D gene TRBD1, 6 bases. CDR1 and CDR2 (germline): MNHNS, SASEGT. The CDR3 spans 16 residues. Trimming stripped 3 bases from V and 6 bases from J, with 17 bases between. The chain's CDR3 is CASSETPGDGDEKLFF. The CDR3 DNA sequence: TGTGCCAGCAGTGAGACTCCAGGGGACGGGGATGAAAAACTGTTTTTT.

Only a few counts were recorded for this clonotype. J is TRBJ2-7 and V is TRBV6-2 or TRBV6-3, with D unclear. The V gene's germline CDR1 is MNHEY and CDR2 SVGEGT. The CDR3 extends over 12 amino acids. V was cut by 2 bases and J by 6 bases, with 8 bases left in between. The CDR3 sequence: CASSYGAAEQYF. CDR3 nucleotide sequence: TGTGCCAGCAGTTACGGCGCGGCCGAGCAGTACTTC.

The rearrangement joins TRBV7-6 to TRBJ2-1, with 9 bases fitting TRBD1. Germline CDR1 is SGHVS and CDR2 is FNYEAQ. V trimming: 5 bases; J trimming: 4 bases; junction bases outside the gene matches: 9. The CDR3 sequence is 16 residues long. This CDR3 is CASSQTTGGYYNEQFF. Here the CDR3 DNA reads TGTGCCAGCAGCCAAACCACAGGGGGCTATTACAATGAGCAGTTCTTC.

V and J are TRBV4-2 and TRBJ2-1; 9 bases align to TRBD2. This CDR3 comprises 15 residues. With V trimmed by 2 bases and J by 5 bases, 4 bases remained unmatched. Germline V gene data show CDR1 as LGHNA and CDR2 as YNFKEQ. The CDR3 protein is CASSQSLAGNNEQFF. The CDR3, as DNA: TGTGCCAGCAGCCAATCACTAGCGGGCAACAATGAGCAGTTCTTC.

This clonotype was detected a few times. The V and J genes are TRBV4-1 and TRBJ2-1; TRBD2 matches at 8 bases. Germline V lookup: CDR1 MGHRA, CDR2 YSYEKL. Trimming took 6 bases from V and 7 from J; bases not matched to a gene: 11. CDR3 length equals 15 residues. CDR3 DNA sequence: TGCGCCAGCAGACTCGGACTAGCTGGGGAGAATGAGCAGTTCTTC. As protein: CASRLGLAGENEQFF.

The rearrangement links TRBV6-5 to TRBJ1-1; 9 bases line up with TRBD1. Unmatched junction bases numbered 2, after V lost 2 bases and J lost 1 base. Germline lookup yields CDR1 MNHEY and CDR2 SVGAGI. The CDR3 contains 15 residues. The CDR3 nucleotides read TGTGCCAGCAGTTACGCGACAGGGGGGAACACTGAAGCTTTCTTT. Its translation is CASSYATGGNTEAFF.

This clonotype has more than one count but fewer than ten. This chain joins TRBV4-1 and TRBJ1-5; unclear D gene. CDR1 MGHRA and CDR2 YSYEKL come from the germline V gene. Trimming removed 0 bases from V and 5 bases from J, with 8 bases in between. The CDR3 extends over 14 amino acids. CDR3: CASSQDRGDQPQHF. The CDR3 DNA is TGCGCCAGCAGCCAAGATCGGGGAGATCAGCCCCAGCATTTT.

This clonotype was counted between two and nine times. The chain combines TRBV18 with TRBJ2-7; 9 bases agree with TRBD2. In germline, CDR1 is KGHSH, CDR2 LQKENI. V shed 0 bases and J 0 bases; nucleotides not matched to a gene: 6. This CDR3 spans 17 amino acids. The CDR3 bases are TGTGCCAGCTCACCACCCGACTTGCGGGGGGGCTCCTACGAGCAGTACTTC. It translates to CASSPPDLRGGSYEQYF.

The table lists this clonotype with a few counts. This chain uses TRBV20-1 with TRBJ2-7; 10 nucleotides align to TRBD2. CDR1 is DFQATT and CDR2 is SNEGSKA in the germline V gene (reference sequence). The length of the CDR3 is 13 residues. J lost 4 bases, V lost 2 bases, and 2 bases had no gene match. CDR3 sequence: CSARLAGEYEQYF. The CDR3 DNA sequence: TGCAGTGCTAGACTAGCGGGGGAATACGAGCAGTACTTC.

The rearrangement joins TRBV20-1 to TRBJ2-7, with 8 bases aligning to TRBD2. The V and J ends lost 7 bases and 2 bases, in that order; junction bases with no gene match: 13. In germline, CDR1 is DFQATT, CDR2 SNEGSKA (reference sequence). The CDR3 has 15 residues. The CDR3 sequence: CSVRGTTSDTYEQYF. In nucleotides, the CDR3 is TGCAGTGTTAGGGGGACGACTAGCGACACCTACGAGCAGTACTTC.

The chain combines TRBV12-3 or TRBV12-4 with TRBJ2-2, with 12 bases that match TRBD2. CDR3 length equals 16 residues. Germline trimming cut 3 bases from V and 4 bases from J; bases unmatched to any gene: 3. CDR3 amino acids: CASSLASGGATGELFF. The CDR3, as DNA: TGTGCCAGCAGTTTGGCTAGCGGGGGGGCCACCGGGGAGCTGTTTTTT.

This clonotype turned up a few times. The chain combines TRBV12-3 or TRBV12-4 with TRBJ2-7; 8 bases fit TRBD1. The CDR3 spans 14 residues. The ends lost 6 bases at V and 1 base at J; junction bases unmatched: 5. The CDR3, as DNA: TGTGCCAGCAGCTACCGGGACAGGTCCTACGAGCAGTACTTC. Translated, it gives CASSYRDRSYEQYF.

The chain carries TRBV29-1 and TRBJ2-7; weak D call: TRBD2 (5 bases). Germline V gene sequence: CDR1 SQVTM, CDR2 ANQGSEA. This CDR3 contains 13 residues. V was pared by 5 bases and J by 0 bases, with 11 bases between. The CDR3 nucleotides read TGCAGCGTTCTTGGGGAGAGCTCCTACGAGCAGTACTTC. Its protein is CSVLGESSYEQYF.

This clonotype was seen ten or more times. The CDR3 nucleotides read TGTGCCAGCAGTGGACTAGCGGACACCGGGGAGCTGTTTTTT. Residues: CASSGLADTGELFF. The rearrangement links TRBV6-1 to TRBJ2-2, with 9 bases identical to TRBD2. The germline CDR1 and CDR2 sequences are MNHNS and SASEGT. The CDR3 has 14 residues. With 4 bases clipped from V and 3 bases from J, the junction kept 0 bases outside the gene matches.